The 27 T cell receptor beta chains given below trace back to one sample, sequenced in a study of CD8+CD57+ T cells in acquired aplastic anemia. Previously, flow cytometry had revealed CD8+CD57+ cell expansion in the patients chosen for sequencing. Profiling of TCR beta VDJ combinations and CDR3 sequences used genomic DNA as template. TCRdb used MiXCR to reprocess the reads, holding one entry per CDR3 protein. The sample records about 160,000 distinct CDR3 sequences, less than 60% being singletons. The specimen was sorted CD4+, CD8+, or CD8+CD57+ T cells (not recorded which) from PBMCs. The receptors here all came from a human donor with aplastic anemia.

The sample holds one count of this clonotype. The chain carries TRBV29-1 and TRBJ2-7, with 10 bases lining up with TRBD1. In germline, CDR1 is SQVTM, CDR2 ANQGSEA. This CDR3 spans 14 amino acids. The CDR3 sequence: CSATPGQGTYEQYF. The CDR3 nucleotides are TGCAGTGCTACCCCGGGACAGGGGACCTACGAGCAGTACTTC.

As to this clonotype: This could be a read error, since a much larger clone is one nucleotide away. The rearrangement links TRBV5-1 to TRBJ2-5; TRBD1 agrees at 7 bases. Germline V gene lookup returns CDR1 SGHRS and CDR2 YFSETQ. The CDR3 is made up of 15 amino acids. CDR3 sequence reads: CASSLTPGGLESQYF. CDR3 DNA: TGCGCCAGCAGCTTAACTCCAGGGGGTCTTGAGAGCCAGTACTTC. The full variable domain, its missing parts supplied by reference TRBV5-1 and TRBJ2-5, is KAGVTQTPRYLIKTRGQQVTLSCSPISGHRSVSWYQQTPGQGLQFLFEYFSETQRNKGNFPGRFSGRQFSNSRSEMNVSTLELGDSALYLCASSLTPGGLESQYFGPGTRLLVL.

The CDR3 here is CASSQNEQGIPYGYTF. For the CDR3, the DNA is TGCGCCAGCAGCCAGAACGAACAGGGGATCCCCTATGGCTACACCTTC. The chain couples TRBV4-3 to TRBJ1-2, with 7 bases lining up with TRBD1. Germline V gene lookup returns CDR1 LGHNA and CDR2 YSLEER. With V trimmed by 3 bases and J by 4 bases, 11 bases remained unmatched. The CDR3 length is 16 residues.

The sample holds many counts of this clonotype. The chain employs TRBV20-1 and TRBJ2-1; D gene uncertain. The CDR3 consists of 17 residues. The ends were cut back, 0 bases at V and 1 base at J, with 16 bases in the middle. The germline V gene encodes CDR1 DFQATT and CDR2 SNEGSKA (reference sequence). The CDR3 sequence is CSARDHWDLISYNEQFF. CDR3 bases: TGCAGTGCTAGAGACCACTGGGATCTGATTTCCTACAATGAGCAGTTCTTC.

CDR3 bases: TGTGCCAGCAGCCCGTCAGGGGGCGCGGACGAGCAGTACTTC. It specifies CASSPSGGADEQYF. The chain joins TRBV7-9 to TRBJ2-7; 8 nucleotides agree with TRBD1. CDR1 and CDR2 (germline): SEHNR, FQNEAQ (reference sequence). V shed 5 bases and J 5 bases; nucleotides not matched to a gene: 8. This CDR3 spans 14 amino acids.

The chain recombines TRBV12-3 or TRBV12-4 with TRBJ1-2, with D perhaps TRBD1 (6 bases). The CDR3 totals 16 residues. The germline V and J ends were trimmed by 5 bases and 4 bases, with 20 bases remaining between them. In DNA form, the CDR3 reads TGTGCCAGCAGTCTACCGACAAAACAGGGACGCTATGGCTACACCTTC. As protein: CASSLPTKQGRYGYTF.

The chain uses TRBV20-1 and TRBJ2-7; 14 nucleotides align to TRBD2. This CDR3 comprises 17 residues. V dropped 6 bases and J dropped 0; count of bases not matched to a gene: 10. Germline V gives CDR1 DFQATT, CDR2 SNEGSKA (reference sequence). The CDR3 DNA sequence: TGCAGTGCACAGCGACTAGCGGGGGGGCATGTCTCCTACGAGCAGTACTTC. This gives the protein CSAQRLAGGHVSYEQYF.

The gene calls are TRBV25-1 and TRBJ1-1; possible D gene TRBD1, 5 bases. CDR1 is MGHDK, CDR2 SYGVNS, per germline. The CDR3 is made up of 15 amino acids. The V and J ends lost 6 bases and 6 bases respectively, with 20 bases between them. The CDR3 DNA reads TGTGCCAGCAGCCCTTTCGCGCCCCGGGGCTCTGAAGCTTTCTTT. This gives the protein CASSPFAPRGSEAFF.

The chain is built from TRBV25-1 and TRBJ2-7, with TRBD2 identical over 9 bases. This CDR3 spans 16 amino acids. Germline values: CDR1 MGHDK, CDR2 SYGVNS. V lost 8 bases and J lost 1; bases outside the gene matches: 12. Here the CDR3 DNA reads TGTGCCAGCGGCCCCCCAGCGGGAGGAGGGTCCTACGAGCAGTACTTC. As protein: CASGPPAGGGSYEQYF.

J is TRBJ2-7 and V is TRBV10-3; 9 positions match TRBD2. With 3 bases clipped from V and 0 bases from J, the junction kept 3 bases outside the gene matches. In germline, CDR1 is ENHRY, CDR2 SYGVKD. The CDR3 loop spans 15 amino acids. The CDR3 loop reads CAISDASGTSYEQYF. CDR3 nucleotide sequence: TGTGCCATCAGTGATGCTAGCGGGACCTCCTACGAGCAGTACTTC.

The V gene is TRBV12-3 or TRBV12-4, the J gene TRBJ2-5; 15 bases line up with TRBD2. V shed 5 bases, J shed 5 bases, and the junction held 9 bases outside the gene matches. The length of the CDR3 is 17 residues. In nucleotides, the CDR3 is TGTGCCAGCAGTAGGGGACTAGCGGGGGGAGGTCGGGAGACCCAGTACTTC. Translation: CASSRGLAGGGRETQYF.

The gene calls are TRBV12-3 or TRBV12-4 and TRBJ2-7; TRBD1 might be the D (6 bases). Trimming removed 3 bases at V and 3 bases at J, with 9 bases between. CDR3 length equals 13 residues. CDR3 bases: TGTGCCAGCAGTTTGGGGACAAACTACGAGCAGTACTTC. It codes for CASSLGTNYEQYF.

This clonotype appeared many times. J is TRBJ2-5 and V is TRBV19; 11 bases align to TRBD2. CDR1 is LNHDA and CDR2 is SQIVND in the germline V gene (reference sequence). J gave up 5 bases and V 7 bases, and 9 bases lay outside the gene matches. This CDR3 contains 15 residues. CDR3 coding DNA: TGTGCCAGTAAGGTTAGCGGGAGGGCCTGGGAGACCCAGTACTTC. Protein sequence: CASKVSGRAWETQYF.

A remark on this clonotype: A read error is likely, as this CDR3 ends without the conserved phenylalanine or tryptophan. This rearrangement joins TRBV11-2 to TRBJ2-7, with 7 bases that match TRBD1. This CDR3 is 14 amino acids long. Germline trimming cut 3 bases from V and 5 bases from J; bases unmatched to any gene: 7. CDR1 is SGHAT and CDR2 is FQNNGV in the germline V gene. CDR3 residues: CASSFYRGYDEQYL. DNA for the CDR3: TGTGCCAGCAGCTTTTACAGGGGATACGACGAGCAGTACCTC.

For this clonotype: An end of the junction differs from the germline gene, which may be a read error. DNA for the CDR3: TGTGCTAGCAGCTTAGAACTAGCGGGTGTGACTGAGCAGTTCTTC. This codes for CASSLELAGVTEQFF. V and J are TRBV11-3 and TRBJ2-1, with 9 bases fitting TRBD2. Germline CDR1 reads SGHNT; CDR2 reads YENEEA. CDR3 length equals 15 residues.

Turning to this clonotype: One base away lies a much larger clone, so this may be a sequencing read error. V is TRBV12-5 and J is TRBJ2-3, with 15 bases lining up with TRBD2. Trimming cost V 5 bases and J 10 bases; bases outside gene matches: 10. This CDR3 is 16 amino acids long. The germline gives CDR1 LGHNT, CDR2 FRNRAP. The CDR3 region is CASGRGLAGGGDAQYF. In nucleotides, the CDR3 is TGTGCTAGTGGTCGGGGACTAGCGGGAGGAGGGGATGCGCAGTATTTT.

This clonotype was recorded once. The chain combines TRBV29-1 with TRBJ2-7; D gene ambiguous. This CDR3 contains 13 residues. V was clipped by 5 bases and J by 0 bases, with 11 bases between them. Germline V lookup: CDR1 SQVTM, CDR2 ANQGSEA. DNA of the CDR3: TGCAGCGTTCGAAATACGGGCTCCTACGAGCAGTACTTC. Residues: CSVRNTGSYEQYF.

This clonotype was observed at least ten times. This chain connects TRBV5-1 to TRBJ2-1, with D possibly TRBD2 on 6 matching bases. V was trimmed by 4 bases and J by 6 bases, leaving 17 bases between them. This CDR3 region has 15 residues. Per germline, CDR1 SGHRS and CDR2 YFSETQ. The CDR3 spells CASSANSGPGNEQFF. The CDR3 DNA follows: TGCGCCAGCAGCGCAAATAGCGGCCCGGGCAATGAGCAGTTCTTC.

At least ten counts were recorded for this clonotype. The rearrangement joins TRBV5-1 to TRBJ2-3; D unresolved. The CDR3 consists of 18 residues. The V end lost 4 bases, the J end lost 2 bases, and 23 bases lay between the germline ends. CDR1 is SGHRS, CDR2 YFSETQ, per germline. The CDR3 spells CASSPRTQSSPYTDTQYF. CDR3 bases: TGCGCCAGCAGCCCCCGGACCCAAAGCTCCCCATACACAGATACGCAGTATTTT. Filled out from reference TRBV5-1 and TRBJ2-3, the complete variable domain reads KAGVTQTPRYLIKTRGQQVTLSCSPISGHRSVSWYQQTPGQGLQFLFEYFSETQRNKGNFPGRFSGRQFSNSRSEMNVSTLELGDSALYLCASSPRTQSSPYTDTQYFGPGTRLTVL.

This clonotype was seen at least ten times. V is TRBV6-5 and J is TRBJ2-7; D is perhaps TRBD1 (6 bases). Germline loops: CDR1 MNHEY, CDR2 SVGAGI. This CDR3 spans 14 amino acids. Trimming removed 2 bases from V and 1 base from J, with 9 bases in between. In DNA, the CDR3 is TGTGCCAGCAGTTACAACAGGGTTTCCTACGAGCAGTACTTC. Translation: CASSYNRVSYEQYF.

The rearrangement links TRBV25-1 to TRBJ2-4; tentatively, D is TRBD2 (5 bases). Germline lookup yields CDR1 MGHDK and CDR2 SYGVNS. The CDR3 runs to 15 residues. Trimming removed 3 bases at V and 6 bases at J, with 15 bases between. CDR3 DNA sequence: TGTGCCAGCAGTGAGTTGTTCGGGGTGGGAAACATTCAGTACTTC. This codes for CASSELFGVGNIQYF.

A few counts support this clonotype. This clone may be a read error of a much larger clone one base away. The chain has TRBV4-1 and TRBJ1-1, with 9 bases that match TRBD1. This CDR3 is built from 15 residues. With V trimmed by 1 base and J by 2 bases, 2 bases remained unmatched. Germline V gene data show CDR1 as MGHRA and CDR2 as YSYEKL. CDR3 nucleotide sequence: TGCGCCAGCAGCCAAGGGGGACAGGGCAACACTGAAGCTTTCTTT. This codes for CASSQGGQGNTEAFF.

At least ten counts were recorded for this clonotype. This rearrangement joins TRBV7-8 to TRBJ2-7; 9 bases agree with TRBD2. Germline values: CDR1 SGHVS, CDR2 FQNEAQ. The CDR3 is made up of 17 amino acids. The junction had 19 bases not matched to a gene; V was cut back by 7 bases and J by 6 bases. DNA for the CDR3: TGTGCCAGCACCTTGAGTCCCATCCTAGCGGGAAGGAGCGAGCAGTACTTC. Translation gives CASTLSPILAGRSEQYF.

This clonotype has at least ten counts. The CDR3: CASSIYLASDTQYF. As DNA, the CDR3 is TGTGCCAGTAGTATTTACCTAGCATCGGATACGCAGTATTTT. The rearrangement uses TRBV19 and TRBJ2-3, with D maybe TRBD2 (5 bases). This CDR3 comprises 14 residues. The germline V gene has CDR1 LNHDA and CDR2 SQIVND (reference sequence). Trimming cost V 3 bases and J 6 bases, with 13 bases left between them.

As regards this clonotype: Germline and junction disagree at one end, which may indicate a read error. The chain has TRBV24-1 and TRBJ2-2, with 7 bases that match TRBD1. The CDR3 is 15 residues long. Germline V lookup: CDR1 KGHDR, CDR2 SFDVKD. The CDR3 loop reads CATSDSGQHTEELFF. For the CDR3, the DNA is TGTGCCACCAGTGATTCGGGACAGCACACCGAGGAGCTGTTTTTT.

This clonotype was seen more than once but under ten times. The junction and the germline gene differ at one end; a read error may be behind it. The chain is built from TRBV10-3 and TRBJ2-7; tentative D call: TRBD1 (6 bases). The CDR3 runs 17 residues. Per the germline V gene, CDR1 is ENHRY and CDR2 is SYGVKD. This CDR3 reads CASSEPFGGRQSYEQYF. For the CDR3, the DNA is TGTGCCAGCAGTGAACCGTTTGGGGGCCGCCAATCCTACGAGCAGTACTTC.

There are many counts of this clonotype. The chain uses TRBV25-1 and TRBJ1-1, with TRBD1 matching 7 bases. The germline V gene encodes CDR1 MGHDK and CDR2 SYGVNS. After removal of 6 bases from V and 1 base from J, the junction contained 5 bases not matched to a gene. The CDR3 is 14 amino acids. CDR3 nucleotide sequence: TGTGCCAGCAGAGCGACAGGGACGAACACTGAAGCTTTCTTT. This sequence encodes CASRATGTNTEAFF.